A selection of T cell receptor beta chains follows, all from one sample in a study of blood T cell repertoires in COVID-19. Using immunoSEQ multiplex PCR, the repertoire was profiled, and TCRdb retains in-frame clones only, with some absent. The sample shows roughly 120,000 clones, about 84% of them seen only once. The specimen was peripheral blood. The receptors originated from a man between 45 and 60 years old with acute or convalescent COVID-19. Each CDR3 is given without its conserved first and last residue.

CDR3 protein,J gene,V gene
ASKGATNEKLF,TRBJ1-4,TRBV19
AISLGSNQPQH,TRBJ1-5,TRBV10-3
SVSLGQGDTEAF,TRBJ1-1,TRBV29-1
ASSRSGGAVYNEQF,TRBJ2-1,TRBV11-2
ASSEEAGNGYEQY,TRBJ2-7,TRBV2
ASSVVGLDTDTQY,TRBJ2-3,TRBV9
ASSPSQGGDGNTIY,TRBJ1-3,TRBV6-6
ASRDRGGGYT,TRBJ1-2,TRBV19
ASSELAARTDTQY,TRBJ2-3,TRBV2
ASSPLGGNTEAF,TRBJ1-1,TRBV14
SVDSTNTDTQY,TRBJ2-3,TRBV29-1
ASSPLGGYEQY,TRBJ2-7,TRBV19
ASSVTSGNEQF,TRBJ2-1,TRBV11-3
ASSLMAASTDTQY,TRBJ2-3,TRBV7-3
ASRRGRGNTIY,TRBJ1-3,TRBV6-5
SPLGGGPGANVLT,TRBJ2-6,TRBV29-1
ASSPPGQDGYT,TRBJ1-2,TRBV28
ASSPLAGGTGELF,TRBJ2-2,TRBV5-1
ARSLAVVGRGINQPQH,TRBJ1-5,TRBV7-5
ASSLDRGSGNTIY,TRBJ1-3,TRBV5-1
ASSPQAGGGYEQY,TRBJ2-7,TRBV5-1
ASSRATGLTEAF,TRBJ1-1,TRBV19
SGQDGGNSYGYT,TRBJ1-2,TRBV29-1
SVEQGREKLF,TRBJ1-4,TRBV29-1
ASSELGLAVGTDTQY,TRBJ2-3,TRBV6-1
ATSGQGDEQF,TRBJ2-1,TRBV24-1
ASSAREPGTVMNTEAF,TRBJ1-1,TRBV19
ASRTGDHQPQH,TRBJ1-5,TRBV6-5
ASSPPGAVSPLH,TRBJ1-6,TRBV11-2
ASSHGQATNEKLF,TRBJ1-4,TRBV9
ASSLSQVNYGYT,TRBJ1-2,TRBV5-1
ASSGSRTSTGRGVVTNYGYT,TRBJ1-2,TRBV5-1
ASSSSGTVNTEAF,TRBJ1-1,TRBV5-1
ATRPDRVFYSPLH,TRBJ1-6,TRBV10-3
ASSSSGLGETQY,TRBJ2-5,TRBV19
ASSLAGLDNEQF,TRBJ2-1,TRBV6-2/TRBV6-3
ASSSRTSRGGEQY,TRBJ2-7,TRBV6-6
ASSGGTGGNTEAF,TRBJ1-1,TRBV9
ASSGAPRDRGWGTDTQY,TRBJ2-3,TRBV6-1
ASSVGRGVSYNEQF,TRBJ2-1,TRBV9
ASSLAGGQGIYGYT,TRBJ1-2,TRBV5-1
ASSMTRPGDNYGYT,TRBJ1-2,TRBV19
ASRGAGERTPGELF,TRBJ2-2,TRBV3-1/TRBV3-2
ASADRGIDEAF,TRBJ1-1,TRBV12-5
ASSLDTDSAQH,TRBJ1-5,TRBV5-1
ATSTDYRGQGDTQY,TRBJ2-3,TRBV19
SVASRVGEKLF,TRBJ1-4,TRBV29-1
ASSREGTEHYGYT,TRBJ1-2,TRBV5-1